The entry that follows covers one TCR beta chain sequence. Its antigen is not identified. These data belong to a study of cytomegalovirus exposure and HLA in healthy donors. Study-wide results and limits: While the bulk of TCR sequences proved rare, some public TCRs turned up in many donors.

The PCR used 60 Vbeta and 13 Jbeta primers. Using immunoSEQ multiplex PCR, the repertoire was profiled, and TCRdb retains in-frame clones only, with some absent. The sample has tens of thousands of clones, around 74% seen once. From germline, CDR1 is SQVTM and CDR2 ANQGSEA. V lost 6 bases, J lost 8 bases, and 13 bases lay in between. The CDR3 length is 11 residues. The receptor was isolated from a woman aged 50 to 60 in good health and CMV-seropositive. The V and J genes are TRBV29-1 and TRBJ1-2; D remains ambiguous. Sequences were obtained from PBMCs. CDR3 in amino acids: CSVLGGKGYTF. The CDR3 DNA sequence: TGCAGCGTCCTGGGAGGGAAGGGCTACACCTTC.